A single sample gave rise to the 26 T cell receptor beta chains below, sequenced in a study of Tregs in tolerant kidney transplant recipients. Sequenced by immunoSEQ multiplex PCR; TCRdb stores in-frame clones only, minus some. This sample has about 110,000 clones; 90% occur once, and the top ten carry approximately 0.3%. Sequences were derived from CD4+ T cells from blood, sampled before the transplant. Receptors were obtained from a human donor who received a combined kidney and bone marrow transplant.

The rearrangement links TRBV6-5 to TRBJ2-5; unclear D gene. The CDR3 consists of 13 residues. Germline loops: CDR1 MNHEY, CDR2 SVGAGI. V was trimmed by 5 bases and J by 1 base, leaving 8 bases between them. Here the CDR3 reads CASSPPGQETQYF. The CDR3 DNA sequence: TGTGCCAGCAGTCCCCCGGGCCAAGAGACCCAGTACTTC.

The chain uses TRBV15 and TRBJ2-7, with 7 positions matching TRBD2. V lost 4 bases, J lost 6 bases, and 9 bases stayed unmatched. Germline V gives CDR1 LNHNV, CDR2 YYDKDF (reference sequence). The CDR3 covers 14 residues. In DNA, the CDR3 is TGTGCCACCAGCAACTGGGAGGGCAGGGTCGAGCAGTACTTC. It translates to CATSNWEGRVEQYF.

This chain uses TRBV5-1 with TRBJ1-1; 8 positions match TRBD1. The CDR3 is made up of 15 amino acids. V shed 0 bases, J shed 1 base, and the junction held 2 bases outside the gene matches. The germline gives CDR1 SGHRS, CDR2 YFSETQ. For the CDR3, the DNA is TGCGCCAGCAGCTTGGGGGGGACAGGGAACACTGAAGCTTTCTTT. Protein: CASSLGGTGNTEAFF. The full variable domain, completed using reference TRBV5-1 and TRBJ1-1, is KAGVTQTPRYLIKTRGQQVTLSCSPISGHRSVSWYQQTPGQGLQFLFEYFSETQRNKGNFPGRFSGRQFSNSRSEMNVSTLELGDSALYLCASSLGGTGNTEAFFGQGTRLTVV.

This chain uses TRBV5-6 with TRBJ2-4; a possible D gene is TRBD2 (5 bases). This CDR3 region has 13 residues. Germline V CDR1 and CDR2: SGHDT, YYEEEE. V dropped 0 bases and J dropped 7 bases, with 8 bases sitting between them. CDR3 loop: CASSLARGNIQYF. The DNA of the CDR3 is TGTGCCAGCAGCTTGGCCCGCGGGAACATTCAGTACTTC.

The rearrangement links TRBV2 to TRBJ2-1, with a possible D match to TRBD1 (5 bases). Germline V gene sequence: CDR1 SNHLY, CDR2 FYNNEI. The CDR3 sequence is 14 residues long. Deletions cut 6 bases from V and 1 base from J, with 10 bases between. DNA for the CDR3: TGTGCCAGCAGCCTGACAGTTTCCTACAATGAGCAGTTCTTC. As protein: CASSLTVSYNEQFF.

In DNA, the CDR3 is TGTGCCAGCAGTCCCAGGGCTAGCACCGGGGAGCTGTTTTTT. Its protein is CASSPRASTGELFF. The chain has TRBV7-9 and TRBJ2-2, with D perhaps matching TRBD1 (5 bases). The CDR3 totals 14 residues. Per germline, CDR1 SEHNR and CDR2 FQNEAQ (reference sequence). V was shortened by 6 bases and J by 4 bases, with 12 bases between the two germline ends.

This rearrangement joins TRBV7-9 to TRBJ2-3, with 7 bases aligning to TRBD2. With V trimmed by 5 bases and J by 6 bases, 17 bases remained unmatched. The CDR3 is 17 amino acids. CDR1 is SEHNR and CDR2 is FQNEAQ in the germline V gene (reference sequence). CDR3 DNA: TGTGCCAGCAGCCCCCGACTGGAGGTGGGGGGAGGGGATACGCAGTATTTT. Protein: CASSPRLEVGGGDTQYF.

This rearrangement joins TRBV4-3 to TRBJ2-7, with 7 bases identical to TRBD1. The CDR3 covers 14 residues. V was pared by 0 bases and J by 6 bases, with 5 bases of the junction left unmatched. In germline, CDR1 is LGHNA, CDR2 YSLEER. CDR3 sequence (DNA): TGCGCCAGCAGCCAAGATACGGCAGGGGGCGAGCAGTACTTC. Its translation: CASSQDTAGGEQYF.

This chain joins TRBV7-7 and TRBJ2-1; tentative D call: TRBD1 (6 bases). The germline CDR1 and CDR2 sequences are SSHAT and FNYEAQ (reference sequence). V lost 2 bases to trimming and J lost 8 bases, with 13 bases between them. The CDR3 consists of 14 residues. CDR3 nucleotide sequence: TGTGCCAGCAGCTTATCACAGGGCGAGGATGAGCAGTTCTTC. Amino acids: CASSLSQGEDEQFF.

CDR3 sequence (DNA): TGTGCCAGCACTGCGGGTGAGAACACTGAAGCTTTCTTT. It is translated as CASTAGENTEAFF. The chain uses TRBV2 and TRBJ1-1; D gene ambiguous. There are 13 residues in the CDR3. Trimming took 7 bases from V and 1 from J, leaving 10 bases between them. Germline loops: CDR1 SNHLY, CDR2 FYNNEI.

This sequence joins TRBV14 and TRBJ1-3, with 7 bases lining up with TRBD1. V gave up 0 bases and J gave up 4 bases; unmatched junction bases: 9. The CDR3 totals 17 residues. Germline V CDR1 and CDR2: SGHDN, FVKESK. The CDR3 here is CASSQEAGRGRGNTIYF. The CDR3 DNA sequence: TGTGCCAGCAGCCAAGAGGCAGGCAGGGGGAGAGGAAACACCATATATTTT.

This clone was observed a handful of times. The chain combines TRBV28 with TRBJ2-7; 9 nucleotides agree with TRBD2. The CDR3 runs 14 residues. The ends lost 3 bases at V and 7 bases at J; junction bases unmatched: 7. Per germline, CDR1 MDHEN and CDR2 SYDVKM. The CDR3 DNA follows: TGTGCCAGCAGTTTCGGCGGGAGGGGACGGGAGCAGTACTTC. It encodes CASSFGGRGREQYF.

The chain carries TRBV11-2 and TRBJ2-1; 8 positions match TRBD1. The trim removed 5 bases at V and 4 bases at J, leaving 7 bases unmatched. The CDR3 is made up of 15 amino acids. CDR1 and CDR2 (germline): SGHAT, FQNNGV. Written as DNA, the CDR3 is TGTGCCAGCAGCACCTGGACAGGGTCGTACAATGAGCAGTTCTTC. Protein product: CASSTWTGSYNEQFF.

The CDR3 coding sequence is TGTGCCAGCAGTCCGGGACTAGCGGGAGTAGGTCTAGCCAAAAACATTCAGTACTTC. As protein: CASSPGLAGVGLAKNIQYF. V usage is TRBV28 and J usage is TRBJ2-4; 14 nucleotides match TRBD2. CDR1 MDHEN and CDR2 SYDVKM come from the germline V gene. V shed 5 bases and J 0 bases; nucleotides not matched to a gene: 9. The CDR3 has 19 residues.

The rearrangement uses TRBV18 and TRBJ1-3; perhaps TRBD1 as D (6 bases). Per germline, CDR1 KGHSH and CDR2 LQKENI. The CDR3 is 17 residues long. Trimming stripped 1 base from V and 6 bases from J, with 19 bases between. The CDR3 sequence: CASSPLPPGQGPNTIYF. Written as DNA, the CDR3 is TGTGCCAGCTCACCACTACCGCCGGGACAAGGCCCAAACACCATATATTTT.

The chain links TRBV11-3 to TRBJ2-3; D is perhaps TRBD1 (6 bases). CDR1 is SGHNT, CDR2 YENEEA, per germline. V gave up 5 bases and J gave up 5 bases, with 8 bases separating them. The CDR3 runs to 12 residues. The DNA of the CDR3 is TGTGCCAGCAGCAAGGGGGTAGATACGCAGTATTTT. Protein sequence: CASSKGVDTQYF.

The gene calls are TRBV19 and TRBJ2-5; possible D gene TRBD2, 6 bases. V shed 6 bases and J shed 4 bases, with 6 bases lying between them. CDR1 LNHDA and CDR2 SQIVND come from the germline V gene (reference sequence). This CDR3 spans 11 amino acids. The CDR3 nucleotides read TGTGCCAGTAGCGGGGGAGAGACCCAGTACTTC. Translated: CASSGGETQYF. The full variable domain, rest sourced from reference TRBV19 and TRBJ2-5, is DGGITQSPKYLFRKEGQNVTLSCEQNLNHDAMYWYRQDPGQGLRLIYYSQIVNDFQKGDIAEGYSVSREKKESFPLTVTSAQKNPTAFYLCASSGGETQYFGPGTRLLVL.

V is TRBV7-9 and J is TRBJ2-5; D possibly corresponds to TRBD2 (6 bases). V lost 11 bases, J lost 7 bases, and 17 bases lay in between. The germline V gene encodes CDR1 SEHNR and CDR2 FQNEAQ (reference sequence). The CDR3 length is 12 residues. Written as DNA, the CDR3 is TGTGCCTGCGGGCCTAAGGGAGGGACCCAGTACTTC. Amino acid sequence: CACGPKGGTQYF.

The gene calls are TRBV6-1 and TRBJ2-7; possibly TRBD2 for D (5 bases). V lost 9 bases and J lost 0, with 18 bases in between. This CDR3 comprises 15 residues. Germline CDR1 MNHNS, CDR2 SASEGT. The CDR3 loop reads CASQLRRGPSYEQYF. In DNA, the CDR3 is TGTGCCAGTCAACTCCGGCGAGGGCCCTCCTACGAGCAGTACTTC.

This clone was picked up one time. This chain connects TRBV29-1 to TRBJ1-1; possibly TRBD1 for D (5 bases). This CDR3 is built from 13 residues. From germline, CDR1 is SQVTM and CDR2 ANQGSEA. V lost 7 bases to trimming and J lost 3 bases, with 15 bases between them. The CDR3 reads CSATYLQDTEAFF. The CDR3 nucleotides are TGCAGCGCGACCTACTTACAGGACACTGAAGCTTTCTTT. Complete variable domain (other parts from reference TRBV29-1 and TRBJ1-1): SAVISQKPSRDICQRGTSLTIQCQVDSQVTMMFWYRQQPGQSLTLIATANQGSEATYESGFVIDKFPISRPNLTFSTLTVSNMSPEDSSIYLCSATYLQDTEAFFGQGTRLTVV.

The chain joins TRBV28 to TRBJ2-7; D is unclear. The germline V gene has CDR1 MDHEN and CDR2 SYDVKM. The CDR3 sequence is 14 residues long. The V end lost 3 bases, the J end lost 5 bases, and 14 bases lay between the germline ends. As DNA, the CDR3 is TGTGCCAGCAGTTTGTCCGATCTCGCGGACGAGCAGTACTTC. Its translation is CASSLSDLADEQYF.

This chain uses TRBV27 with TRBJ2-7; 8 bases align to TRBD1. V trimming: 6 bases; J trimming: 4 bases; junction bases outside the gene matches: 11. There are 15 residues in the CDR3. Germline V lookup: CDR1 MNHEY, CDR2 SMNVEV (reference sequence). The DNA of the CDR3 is TGTGCCAGCAGACGAAAAGGACAGGGAGGATACGAGCAGTACTTC. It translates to CASRRKGQGGYEQYF.

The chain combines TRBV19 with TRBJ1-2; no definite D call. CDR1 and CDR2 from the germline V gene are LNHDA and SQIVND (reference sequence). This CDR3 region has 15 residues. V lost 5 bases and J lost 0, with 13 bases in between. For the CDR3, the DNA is TGTGCCAGTAGTCCCCACAGATCGGCTAACTATGGCTACACCTTC. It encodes CASSPHRSANYGYTF.

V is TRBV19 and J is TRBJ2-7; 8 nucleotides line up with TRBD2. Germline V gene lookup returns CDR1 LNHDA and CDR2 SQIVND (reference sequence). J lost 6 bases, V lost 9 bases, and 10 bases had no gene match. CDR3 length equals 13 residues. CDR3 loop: CASTDGGEREQYF. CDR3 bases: TGTGCCAGCACTGACGGGGGGGAACGCGAGCAGTACTTC.

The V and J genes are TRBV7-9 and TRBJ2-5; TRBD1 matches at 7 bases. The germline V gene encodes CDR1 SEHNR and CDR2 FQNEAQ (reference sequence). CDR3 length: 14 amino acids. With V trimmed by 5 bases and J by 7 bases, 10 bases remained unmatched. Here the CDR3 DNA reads TGTGCCAGCAGCCGGGACAGCCAAACCGGGACCCAGTACTTC. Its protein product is CASSRDSQTGTQYF.

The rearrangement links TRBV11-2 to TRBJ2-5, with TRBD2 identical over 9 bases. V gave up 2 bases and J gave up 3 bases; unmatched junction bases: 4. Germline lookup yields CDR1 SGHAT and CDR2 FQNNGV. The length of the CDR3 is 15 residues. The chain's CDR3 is CASSLIAGVKETQYF. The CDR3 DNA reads TGTGCCAGCAGCTTAATAGCGGGGGTTAAAGAGACCCAGTACTTC. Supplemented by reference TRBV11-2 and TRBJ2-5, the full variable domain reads EAGVAQSPRYKIIEKRQSVAFWCNPISGHATLYWYQQILGQGPKLLIQFQNNGVVDDSQLPKDRFSAERLKGVDSTLKIQPAKLEDSAVYLCASSLIAGVKETQYFGPGTRLLVL.